This TCR beta chain was identified during a study of identical twins. Study results and limitations: Some out-of-frame alpha sequences were shared by twins, and these showed excess low generation probability. Cross-sectional statistics, not tracking of the same donors, supported the conclusions.

From the 5' RACE reads, TCRdb called clonotypes with MiXCR, one entry per CDR3 protein. The sample contains 450,000 to 650,000 distinct CDR3 sequences, about 15% of which appear only once. Concerning this clonotype itself: As yet, its antigen is unknown.

These data are also associated with another study on yellow fever vaccine responses in identical twins.

This clonotype originated in a woman between 18 and 30 years old in good health. Specimen: CD4+ T cells sorted from blood.

The CDR3 DNA follows: TGTGCCAGCAGCCCTGGCGACAGCTCCAAGCAGTTCTTC. Translating it yields CASSPGDSSKQFF. The rearrangement links TRBV5-5 to TRBJ2-1; a possible D gene is TRBD1 (5 bases). This CDR3 has 13 amino acids. V lost 4 bases to trimming and J lost 11 bases, with 16 bases between them. Germline V gene data show CDR1 as SGHKS and CDR2 as YYEKEE (reference sequence).